This passage covers 12 T cell receptor beta chains from one sample sequenced in a study of regulatory T cells in long-lasting Graves disease. Sequencing libraries for TCR beta were prepared with iRepertoire HTBI primers and Arm-PCR of CDR3 regions. TCRdb itself ran the multiplex PCR reads through MiXCR, one entry per CDR3 protein. Seen here are around 450,000 distinct CDR3 sequences, around 15% observed once, and the top ten hold 12%. The time point was: newly diagnosed GD, antithyroid drugs for less than 3 months. PBMC-derived RNA was used for the TCR library. The sample was also linked to a second study, of T cells in Graves' hyperthyroidism and ophthalmopathy.

The specimen comprised peripheral blood mononuclear cells (PBMCs), sampled at new diagnosis, from a patient treated with antithyroid drugs. These receptors all stem from a man between 35 and 55 years old with Graves disease.

This clonotype was found a few times. The gene calls are TRBV5-6 and TRBJ2-1, with 7 bases matching TRBD2. The CDR3 spans 20 residues. Trimming took 1 base from V and 3 from J; bases not matched to a gene: 19. Germline-derived CDR1 and CDR2 are SGHDT and YYEEEE. The CDR3 region is CASSLRGFQAGALFYNEQFF. Here the CDR3 DNA reads TGTGCCAGCAGCTTGCGTGGGTTTCAGGCGGGAGCGTTGTTCTACAATGAGCAGTTCTTC.

This clonotype was counted ten times or more. The chain's CDR3 is CASSVQGADTGELFF. The CDR3 DNA sequence: TGCGCCAGCAGCGTACAGGGAGCGGACACCGGGGAGCTGTTTTTT. The chain recombines TRBV5-1 with TRBJ2-2, with a tentative D call TRBD1 (6 bases). V was clipped by 4 bases and J by 3 bases, with 13 bases between them. This CDR3 contains 15 residues. Germline CDR1 SGHRS, CDR2 YFSETQ.

The J gene is TRBJ2-6, the V gene TRBV7-9; D perhaps matches TRBD1 (6 bases). Trimming left V 5 bases short and J 0 bases short, with 14 bases between. The CDR3 is 17 amino acids. CDR1 is SEHNR and CDR2 is FQNEAQ in the germline V gene (reference sequence). This CDR3 reads CASSAGTSFSGANVLTF. CDR3 coding DNA: TGTGCCAGCAGCGCCGGGACAAGCTTCTCTGGGGCCAACGTCCTGACTTTC.

This chain joins TRBV10-3 and TRBJ2-1; 11 bases align to TRBD2. This CDR3 has 14 amino acids. The trim removed 5 bases at V and 7 bases at J, leaving 4 bases unmatched. Germline assignment: CDR1 ENHRY and CDR2 SYGVKD. Written as DNA, the CDR3 is TGTGCCATCAGTAATAGCGGGGGGGAGAATGAGCAGTTCTTC. The encoded protein is CAISNSGGENEQFF.

Worth noting for this clonotype: A read error may account for a junction end that differs from germline. The V and J genes are TRBV20-1 and TRBJ2-3; TRBD2 matches at 10 bases. Germline lookup yields CDR1 DFQATT and CDR2 SNEGSKA (reference sequence). CDR3 length: 14 amino acids. The CDR3: CSARPSGSPDTPYF. DNA of the CDR3: TGCAGTGCCAGACCTAGCGGGAGCCCAGATACGCCGTATTTT.

In this sample, this clonotype turned up many times. This rearrangement joins TRBV6-2 or TRBV6-3 to TRBJ2-1; a possible D gene is TRBD2 (5 bases). This CDR3 is 13 amino acids long. In germline, CDR1 is MNHEY, CDR2 SVGEGT. The V end was cut by 4 bases, the J end by 9 bases, with 13 bases between. CDR3 bases: TGTGCCAGCAGTTCACCCCGGGATGGTGAGCAGTTCTTC. It is translated as CASSSPRDGEQFF.

The chain recombines TRBV3-1 with TRBJ2-2; D tentatively reads TRBD1 or TRBD2 (5 bases each). Per the germline V gene, CDR1 is LGHDT and CDR2 is YNNKEL (reference sequence). V was cut by 4 bases and J by 9 bases, with 15 bases left in between. There are 14 residues in the CDR3. The CDR3 region is CASSPSGTLRELFF. CDR3 in DNA: TGTGCCAGCAGCCCCTCCGGGACCCTTAGGGAGCTGTTTTTT. The entire variable domain, with the rest obtained from reference TRBV3-1 and TRBJ2-2, is as follows: DTAVSQTPKYLVTQMGNDKSIKCEQNLGHDTMYWYKQDSKKFLKIMFSYNNKELIINETVPNRFSPKSPDKAHLNLHINSLELGDSAVYFCASSPSGTLRELFFGEGSRLTVL.

CDR3 sequence reads: CASSFRDTASPSMNTEAFF. The CDR3 nucleotides read TGTGCCAGCAGCTTTCGGGACACTGCCTCGCCCTCCATGAACACTGAAGCTTTCTTT. The chain joins TRBV7-9 to TRBJ1-1; tentative D call: TRBD1 (6 bases). Looked up from germline, CDR1 is SEHNR and CDR2 is FQNEAQ (reference sequence). This CDR3 region has 19 residues. Trimming left V 3 bases short and J 0 bases short, with 23 bases between.

The V call is TRBV6-2 or TRBV6-3, the J call TRBJ2-7, with D perhaps matching TRBD2 (5 bases). CDR3 length: 13 amino acids. Trimming left V 3 bases short and J 3 bases short, with 9 bases between. Germline CDR1 reads MNHEY; CDR2 reads SVGEGT. The CDR3 DNA is TGTGCCAGCAGTTATAGGGAGAACTACGAGCAGTACTTC. Its translation is CASSYRENYEQYF.

This clonotype came up many times. The chain employs TRBV12-3 or TRBV12-4 and TRBJ2-7; 11 positions agree with TRBD2. V trimming: 7 bases; J trimming: 3 bases; junction bases outside the gene matches: 14. The CDR3 loop spans 17 amino acids. This CDR3 is CASTFGTSGVIVYEQYF. The CDR3, as DNA: TGTGCCAGCACCTTTGGGACTAGCGGAGTGATCGTCTACGAGCAGTACTTC.

There are a few counts of this clonotype. The chain employs TRBV19 and TRBJ2-1; 10 nucleotides match TRBD2. After removal of 1 base from V and 9 bases from J, the junction contained 12 bases not matched to a gene. CDR1 and CDR2 (germline): LNHDA, SQIVND (reference sequence). This CDR3 is 17 amino acids long. CDR3: CASSIGLAGVILGEQFF. CDR3 in DNA: TGTGCCAGTAGTATAGGCCTAGCGGGAGTCATTCTAGGTGAGCAGTTCTTC.

With regard to this clonotype: Since a much larger clone is just one base distant, this may be a read error. This sequence joins TRBV6-2 or TRBV6-3 and TRBJ2-3; D perhaps matches TRBD1 (6 bases). Trimming shortened V by 5 bases and J by 6 bases, and 15 bases separated the two germline ends. This CDR3 region has 14 residues. Germline V lookup: CDR1 MNHEY, CDR2 SVGEGT. CDR3 region: CASSHGQISDTQYF. In DNA, the CDR3 is TGTGCCAGCAGTCACGGACAGATCTCGGATACGCAGTATTTT.